These T cell receptor beta chains were read from a single sample in a study of blood T cell repertoires in COVID-19. Libraries were prepared by immunoSEQ multiplex PCR; TCRdb keeps only in-frame clonotypes and omits some of them. The table records roughly 200,000 clones, about nine tenths of them present only once. Sequencing used peripheral blood. These receptors were taken from a man between 18 and 35 years old with active or convalescent COVID-19. The CDR3 runs from the conserved cysteine through the conserved F or W. The D gene is left open where the match is weak. Clone size is shown for a subset of rows, as once, few, many or a class of expanded clone.

TRBJ1-2 | TRBD1 | TRBV5-1 | NA | TGCGCCAGCAGCTTGGGACAGGGGCGGCATGGCTACACCTTC | CASSLGQGRHGYTF
TRBJ1-2 | NA | TRBV30 | NA | TGTGCCTGGAATCCTGCGGAAGGCTACACCTTC | CAWNPAEGYTF
TRBJ1-2 | TRBD1 | TRBV18 | NA | TGTGCCAGCGGACAGGGAAGTTTAGGCTACACCTTC | CASGQGSLGYTF
TRBJ2-1 | NA | TRBV4-2 | NA | TGTGCCAGCAGCCAAGAACCGGGACTTGAGCAGTTCTTC | CASSQEPGLEQFF
TRBJ1-2 | NA | TRBV29-1 | once | TGCAGCGTTGAAGATCTCTGGTCGAGGGTTCAGCACCACGAGGGCTATGGCTACACCTTC | CSVEDLWSRVQHHEGYGYTF
TRBJ1-6 | NA | TRBV27 | NA | TGTGCCAGCAGTTTACGGGGAGGAAATTCACCCCTCCACTTT | CASSLRGGNSPLHF
TRBJ1-1 | NA | TRBV5-1 | NA | TGCGCCAGCAGCTTGGAGTCCCAGGTGAACACTGAAGCTTTCTTT | CASSLESQVNTEAFF
TRBJ1-2 | NA | TRBV5-6 | NA | TGTGCCAGCAGGTACACAGAATTTAACTATGGCTACACCTTC | CASRYTEFNYGYTF
TRBJ2-2 | TRBD2 | TRBV10-3 | NA | TGTGCCAACCAAGCGGGGGGTCCCACCGGGGAGCTGTTTTTT | CANQAGGPTGELFF
TRBJ2-5 | NA | TRBV6-6 | NA | TGTGCCAGCAGTTACACTACTAGCCCGTACCAAGAGACCCAGTACTTC | CASSYTTSPYQETQYF